This TCR beta chain is drawn from a study of blood T cell repertoires in COVID-19. Study information: Samples taken during acute and convalescent COVID-19 were collected in the United States, Italy and Spain. The analysed material was cDNA or gDNA that came from T cells, B-cell-depleted T cells, or PBMCs.

CDR1 is LNHDA and CDR2 is SQIVND in the germline V gene (reference sequence). This CDR3 region has 12 residues. V was pared by 4 bases and J by 9 bases, with 13 bases between. Authors' data handling: Amplifying reference gene primers gave estimates of nucleated cell counts. Libraries were prepared by immunoSEQ multiplex PCR; TCRdb keeps only in-frame clonotypes and omits some of them. V, J and clone size are taken as reported in that table, and D and trimming were inferred from the DNA itself. The table lists about 180,000 clones, 84% of them singletons. This sequence originates from a man aged 18 to 35 with active or convalescent COVID-19. Sample: peripheral blood. The J gene is TRBJ2-7, the V gene TRBV19; TRBD1 is a possible D gene (5 bases). The CDR3 is CASSSGQGRQYF. CDR3 DNA: TGTGCCAGTAGTAGTGGGCAGGGTAGGCAGTACTTC.